In this sample, the clone carrying this T cell receptor beta chain turned up a few times. The antigen is not known. Sequenced material consisted of expressed TCRB transcripts (all of the isolated RNA was reverse transcribed). TCRdb's copy holds only in-frame clones and misses some; the assay was immunoSEQ multiplex PCR. The sample includes a few hundred thousand clones, roughly 12% seen only once; the top ten take about 0.01%. The data were obtained in a study of beta chain features in type 1 diabetes. Study-wide results and caveats: Patients showed naive, central memory and Treg TCRB repertoires that appeared more similar than those of healthy donors. Shorter TCRB CDR3s, moderately but significantly so, marked every one of the four CD4+ subsets in Type 1 diabetes patients. Whatever favoring of shorter templates PCR might show would apply equally to patients and controls.

CDR1 is SGDLS, CDR2 YYNGEE, per germline. The CDR3 length is 15 residues. The V segment lost 1 base and the J segment 5 bases; nucleotides outside the gene matches: 6. The origin of this receptor is a woman under 30 with type 1 diabetes. The sequenced material came from naive CD4+ T cells from blood. This chain connects TRBV9 to TRBJ2-5, with 9 nucleotides matching TRBD1. The CDR3 sequence: CASSVHRGREETQYF. CDR3 in DNA: TGTGCCAGCAGCGTACACAGGGGGCGCGAGGAGACCCAGTACTTC.